The clone carrying this T cell receptor (beta chain) was found many times. The antigen remains unidentified. The data are from a study of T-cell reconstitution after alpha-beta-depleted transplantation in children. Overall study results and limits: Expanded clones from the graft, numbering several hundred, reportedly supplied alpha-beta T cells about two months after transplant.

V was trimmed by 3 bases and J by 0 bases, leaving 11 bases between them. This CDR3 comprises 15 residues. A TCRbeta library incorporating unique molecular identifiers was prepared. MiXCR, applied by TCRdb to the PCR reads, yields one record per CDR3 protein. In the table there are about 600,000 distinct CDR3 sequences, around 23% of which are singletons. This TCR was sampled from a boy younger than two who had a stem cell transplant for acute myeloid leukemia, so the T cells may come from the graft donor. The sample consisted of PBMCs, mostly from graft donor cells, taken 360 days after TCRalphabeta/CD19-depleted stem cell transplant. V gene TRBV12-3 or TRBV12-4 combines with J gene TRBJ1-1; D is ambiguous. The CDR3, as DNA: TGTGCCAGCAGTTTCAGTCCTGGGTTGAACACTGAAGCTTTCTTT. Encoded protein: CASSFSPGLNTEAFF.